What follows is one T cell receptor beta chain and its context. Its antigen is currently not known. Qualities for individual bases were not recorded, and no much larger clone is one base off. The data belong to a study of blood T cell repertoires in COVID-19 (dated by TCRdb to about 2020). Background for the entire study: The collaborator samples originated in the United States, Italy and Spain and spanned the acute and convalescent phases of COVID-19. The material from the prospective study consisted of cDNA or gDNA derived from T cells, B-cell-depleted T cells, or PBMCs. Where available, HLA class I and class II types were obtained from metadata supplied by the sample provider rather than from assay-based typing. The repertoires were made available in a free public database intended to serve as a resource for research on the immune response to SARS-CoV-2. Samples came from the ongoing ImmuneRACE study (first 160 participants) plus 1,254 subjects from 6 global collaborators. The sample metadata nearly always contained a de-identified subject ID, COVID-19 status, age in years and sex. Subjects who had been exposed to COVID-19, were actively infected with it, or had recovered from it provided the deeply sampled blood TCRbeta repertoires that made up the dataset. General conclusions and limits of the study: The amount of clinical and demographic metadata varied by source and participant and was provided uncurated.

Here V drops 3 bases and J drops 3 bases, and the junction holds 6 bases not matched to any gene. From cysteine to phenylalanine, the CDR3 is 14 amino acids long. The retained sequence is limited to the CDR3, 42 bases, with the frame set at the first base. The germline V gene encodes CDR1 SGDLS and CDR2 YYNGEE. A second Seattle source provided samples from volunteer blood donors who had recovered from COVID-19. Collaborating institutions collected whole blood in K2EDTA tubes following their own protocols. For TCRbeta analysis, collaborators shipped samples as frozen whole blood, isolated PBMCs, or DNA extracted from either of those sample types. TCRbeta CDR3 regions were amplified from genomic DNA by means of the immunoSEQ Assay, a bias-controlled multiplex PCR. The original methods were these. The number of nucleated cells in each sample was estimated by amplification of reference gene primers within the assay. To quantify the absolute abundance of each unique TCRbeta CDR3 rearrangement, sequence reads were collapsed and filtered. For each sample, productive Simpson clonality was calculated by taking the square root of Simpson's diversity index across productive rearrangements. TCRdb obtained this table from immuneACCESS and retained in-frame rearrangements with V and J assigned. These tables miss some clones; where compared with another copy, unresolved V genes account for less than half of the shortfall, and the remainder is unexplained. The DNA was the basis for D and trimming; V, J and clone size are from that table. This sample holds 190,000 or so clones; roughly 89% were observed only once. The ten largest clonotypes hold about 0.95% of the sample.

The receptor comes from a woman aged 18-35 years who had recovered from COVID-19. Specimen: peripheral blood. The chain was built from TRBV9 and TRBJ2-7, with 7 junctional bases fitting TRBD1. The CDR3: CASSAPRDSYEQYF. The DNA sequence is TGTGCCAGCAGCGCACCCCGGGACAGCTACGAGCAGTACTTC. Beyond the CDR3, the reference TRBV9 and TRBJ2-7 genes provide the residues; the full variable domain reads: DSGVTQTPKHLITATGQRVTLRCSPRSGDLSVYWYQQSLDQGLQFLIQYYNGEERAKGNILERFSAQQFPDLHSELNLSSLELGDSALYFCASSAPRDSYEQYFGPGTRLTVT.